This TCR beta chain was obtained from a study of technical replicates of blood from several donors. Here immunoSEQ multiplex PCR was the method, and the copy in TCRdb shows in-frame clones only, minus some. The data contain around 53,000 clones, around 84% of them singletons. CDR1 and CDR2 from the germline V gene are SGHNT and YENEEA. The CDR3 length is 16 residues. V was trimmed by 1 base and J by 6 bases, leaving 19 bases between them. The clonotype originates from a human donor in good health. Some clones in this sample may be carry-over from other donors' samples. The J gene is TRBJ2-7, the V gene TRBV11-3, with D possibly TRBD2 on 7 matching bases. Sequenced sample: PBMCs. CDR3 in DNA: TGTGCCAGCAGCTTAGGTGGTGGGGGGGCCGGAGGCGAGCAGTACTTC. It codes for CASSLGGGGAGGEQYF.